This T cell receptor (beta chain) was sequenced during a study of T cell repertoires in cytomegalovirus infection. Background on the study: Shared public TCR beta signatures pointed to both CMV infection and a matching HLA type.

Germline CDR1 is MNHEY and CDR2 is SVGAGI. The CDR3 consists of 14 residues. One entry per CDR3 protein, called by TCRdb with MiXCR from the reads. The table lists 130,000 or so distinct CDR3 sequences, 5.5% to 8% of them singletons. Overall study results and limits: CMV-specific TCR beta clonotypes restricted by HLA-C were the ones dominating the ex vivo response. Summed public TCR beta family frequency identified CMV carriers bearing the relevant HLA.

Worth noting for this clonotype: Its antigen remains unidentified. A clone one base away is much larger, so this may be a read error.

This chain connects TRBV6-5 to TRBJ1-2; D not certain. Specimen: PBMCs. The clonotype comes from a human donor in good health (CMV status not recorded). Some clones in this sample may be carry-over from other donors' samples. CDR3 DNA sequence: TGTGCCAGCAGTTACTCACGTAGCTTGGATGGCCACACCTTC. Its protein product is CASSYSRSLDGHTF.